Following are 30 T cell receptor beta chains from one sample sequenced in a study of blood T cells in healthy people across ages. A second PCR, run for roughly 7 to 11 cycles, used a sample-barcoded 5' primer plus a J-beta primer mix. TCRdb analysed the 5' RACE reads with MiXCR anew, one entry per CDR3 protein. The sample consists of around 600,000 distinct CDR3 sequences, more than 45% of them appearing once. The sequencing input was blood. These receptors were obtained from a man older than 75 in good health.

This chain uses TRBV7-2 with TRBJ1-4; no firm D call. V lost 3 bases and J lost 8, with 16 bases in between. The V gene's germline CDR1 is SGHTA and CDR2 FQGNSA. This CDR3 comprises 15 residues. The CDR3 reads CASSLRISPSEKLFF. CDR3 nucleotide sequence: TGTGCCAGCAGCTTGAGGATCTCACCGTCGGAAAAACTGTTTTTT.

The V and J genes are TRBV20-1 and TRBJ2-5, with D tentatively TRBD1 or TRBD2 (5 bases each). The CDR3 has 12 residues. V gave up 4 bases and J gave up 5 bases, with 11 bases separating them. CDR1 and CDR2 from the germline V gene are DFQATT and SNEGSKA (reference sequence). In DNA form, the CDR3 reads TGCAGTGCTACAGGGTCGGGGGAGACCCAGTACTTC. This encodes CSATGSGETQYF.

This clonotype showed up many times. DNA of the CDR3: TGTGCCAGCAGCCCCTCGGGACAGGGTTTTGGCTACACCTTC. Translation: CASSPSGQGFGYTF. The rearrangement links TRBV6-6 to TRBJ1-2; 9 bases align to TRBD1. V was clipped by 6 bases and J by 7 bases; unmatched bases: 9. The CDR3 contains 14 residues. Germline lookup yields CDR1 MNHNY and CDR2 SVGAGI (reference sequence).

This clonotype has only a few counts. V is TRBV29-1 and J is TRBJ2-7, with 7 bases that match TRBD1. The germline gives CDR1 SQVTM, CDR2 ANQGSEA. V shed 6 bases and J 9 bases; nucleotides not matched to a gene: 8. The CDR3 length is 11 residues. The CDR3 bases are TGCAGCGTGACCCGACAGGGCCGGCAGTACTTC. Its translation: CSVTRQGRQYF.

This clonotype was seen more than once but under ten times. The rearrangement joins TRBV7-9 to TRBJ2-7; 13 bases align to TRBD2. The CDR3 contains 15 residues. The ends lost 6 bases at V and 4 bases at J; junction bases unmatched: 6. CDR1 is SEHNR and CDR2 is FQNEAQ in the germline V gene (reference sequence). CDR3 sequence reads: CASRSTSGGFYEQYF. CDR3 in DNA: TGTGCCAGCAGGTCGACTAGCGGGGGGTTTTACGAGCAGTACTTC.

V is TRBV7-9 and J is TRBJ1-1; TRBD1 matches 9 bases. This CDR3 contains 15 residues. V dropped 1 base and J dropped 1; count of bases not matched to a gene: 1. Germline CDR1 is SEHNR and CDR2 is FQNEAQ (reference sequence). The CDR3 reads CASSLGDRENTEAFF. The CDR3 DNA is TGTGCCAGCAGCTTAGGGGACAGGGAGAACACTGAAGCTTTCTTT.

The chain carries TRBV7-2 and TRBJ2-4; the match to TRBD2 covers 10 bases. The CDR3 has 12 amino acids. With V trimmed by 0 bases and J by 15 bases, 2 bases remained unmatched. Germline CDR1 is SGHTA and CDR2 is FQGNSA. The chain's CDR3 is CASSLAASGRYF. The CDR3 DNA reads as TGTGCCAGCAGCTTAGCGGCTAGCGGGAGGTACTTC.

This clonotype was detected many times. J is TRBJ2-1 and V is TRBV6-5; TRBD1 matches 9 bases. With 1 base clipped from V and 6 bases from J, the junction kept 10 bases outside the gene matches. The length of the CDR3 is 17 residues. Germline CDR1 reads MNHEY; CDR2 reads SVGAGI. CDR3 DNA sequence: TGTGCCAGCAGTTACTTTACCGGGACAGGGTACCCCAATGAGCAGTTCTTC. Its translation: CASSYFTGTGYPNEQFF.

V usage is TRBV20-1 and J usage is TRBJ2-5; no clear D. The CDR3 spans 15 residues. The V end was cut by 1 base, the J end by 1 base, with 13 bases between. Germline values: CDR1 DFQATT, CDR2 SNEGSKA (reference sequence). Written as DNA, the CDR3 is TGCAGTGCTAGAGGACCCTCTGGCGGCCAAGAGACCCAGTACTTC. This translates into CSARGPSGGQETQYF.

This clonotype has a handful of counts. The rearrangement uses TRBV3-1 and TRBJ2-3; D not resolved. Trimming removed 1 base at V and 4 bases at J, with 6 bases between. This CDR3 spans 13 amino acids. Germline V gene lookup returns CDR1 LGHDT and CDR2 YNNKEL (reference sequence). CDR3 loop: CASSQVVADTQYF. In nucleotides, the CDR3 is TGTGCCAGCAGCCAAGTGGTGGCAGATACGCAGTATTTT.

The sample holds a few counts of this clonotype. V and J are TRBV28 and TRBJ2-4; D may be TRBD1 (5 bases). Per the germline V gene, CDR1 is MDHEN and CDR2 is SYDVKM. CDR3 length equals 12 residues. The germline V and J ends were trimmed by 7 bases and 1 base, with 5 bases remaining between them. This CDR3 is CASKGAKNIQYF. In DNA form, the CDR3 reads TGTGCCAGCAAGGGGGCCAAAAACATTCAGTACTTC.

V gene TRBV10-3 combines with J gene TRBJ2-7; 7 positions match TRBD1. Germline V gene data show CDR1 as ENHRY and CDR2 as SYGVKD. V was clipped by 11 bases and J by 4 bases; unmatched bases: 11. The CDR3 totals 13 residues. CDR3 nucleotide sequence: TGTGCCTCGCGGCGGGCAGGGGGTTACGAGCAGTACTTC. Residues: CASRRAGGYEQYF.

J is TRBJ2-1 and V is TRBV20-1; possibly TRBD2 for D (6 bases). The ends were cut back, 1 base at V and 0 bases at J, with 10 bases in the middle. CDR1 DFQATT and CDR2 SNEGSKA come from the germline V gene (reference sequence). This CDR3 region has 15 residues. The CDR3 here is CSARARGSSYNEQFF. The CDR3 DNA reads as TGCAGTGCTAGAGCACGGGGGAGCTCCTACAATGAGCAGTTCTTC.

CDR3 in DNA: TGTGCCTGGAGAGGGATTGGGGGCGAGAGCCCCTACGAGCAGTACTTC. It is translated as CAWRGIGGESPYEQYF. V usage is TRBV30 and J usage is TRBJ2-7, with D possibly TRBD1 on 6 matching bases. V was trimmed by 3 bases and J by 2 bases, leaving 20 bases between them. The germline V gene has CDR1 GTSNPN and CDR2 SVGIG (reference sequence). The CDR3 is 16 amino acids.

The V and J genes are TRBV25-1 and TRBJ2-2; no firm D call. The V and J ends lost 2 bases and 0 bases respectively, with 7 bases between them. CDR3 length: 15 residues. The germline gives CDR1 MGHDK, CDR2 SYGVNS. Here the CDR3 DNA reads TGTGCCAGCAGTGAACCATCAACGAACACCGGGGAGCTGTTTTTT. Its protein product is CASSEPSTNTGELFF.

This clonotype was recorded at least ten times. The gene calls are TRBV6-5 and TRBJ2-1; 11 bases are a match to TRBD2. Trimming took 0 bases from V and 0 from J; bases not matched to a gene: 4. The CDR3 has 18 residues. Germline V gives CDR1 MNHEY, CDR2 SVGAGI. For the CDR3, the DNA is TGTGCCAGCAGTTACTCGACTAGCGGGGTGACCTCCTACAATGAGCAGTTCTTC. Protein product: CASSYSTSGVTSYNEQFF.

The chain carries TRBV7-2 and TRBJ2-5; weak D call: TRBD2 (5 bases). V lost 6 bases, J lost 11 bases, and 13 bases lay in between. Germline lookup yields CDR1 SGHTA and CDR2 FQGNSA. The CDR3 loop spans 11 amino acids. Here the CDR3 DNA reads TGTGCCAGCAGTTCCGGGAATGAGCAGTACTTC. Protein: CASSSGNEQYF.

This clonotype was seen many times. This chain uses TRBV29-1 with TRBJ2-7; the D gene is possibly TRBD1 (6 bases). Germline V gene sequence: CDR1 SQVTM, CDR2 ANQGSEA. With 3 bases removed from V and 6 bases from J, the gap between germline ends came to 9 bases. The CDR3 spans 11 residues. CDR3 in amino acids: CSVDGGGEQYF. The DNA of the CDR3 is TGCAGCGTTGATGGGGGCGGCGAGCAGTACTTC.

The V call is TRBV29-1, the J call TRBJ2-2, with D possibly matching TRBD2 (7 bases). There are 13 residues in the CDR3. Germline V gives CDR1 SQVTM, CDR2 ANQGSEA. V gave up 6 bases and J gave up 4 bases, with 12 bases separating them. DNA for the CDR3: TGCAGCGTAGGGGAGGGGGGCACCGGGGAGCTGTTTTTT. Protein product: CSVGEGGTGELFF.

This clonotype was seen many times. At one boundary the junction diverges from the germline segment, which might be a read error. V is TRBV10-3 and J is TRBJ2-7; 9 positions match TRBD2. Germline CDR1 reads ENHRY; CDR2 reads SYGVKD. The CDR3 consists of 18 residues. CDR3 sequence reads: CAISDRGRAGTSSHEQYF. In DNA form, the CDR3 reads TGTGCCATCAGTGACCGGGGACGGGCCGGGACTAGCTCCCACGAGCAGTACTTC.

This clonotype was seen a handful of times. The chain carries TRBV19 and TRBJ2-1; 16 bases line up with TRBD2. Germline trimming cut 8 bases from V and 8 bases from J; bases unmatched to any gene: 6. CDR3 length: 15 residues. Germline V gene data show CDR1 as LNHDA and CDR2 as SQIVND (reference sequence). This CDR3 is CASGTSGRAFDEQFF. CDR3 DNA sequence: TGTGCCAGTGGGACTAGCGGGAGGGCCTTTGATGAGCAGTTCTTC.

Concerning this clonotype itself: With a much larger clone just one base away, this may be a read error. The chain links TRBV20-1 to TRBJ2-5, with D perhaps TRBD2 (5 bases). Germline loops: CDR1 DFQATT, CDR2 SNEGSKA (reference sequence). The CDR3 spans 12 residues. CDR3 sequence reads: CSDRGSYNEQYF. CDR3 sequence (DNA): TGCAGTGATAGAGGGTCCTACAATGAGCAGTACTTC.

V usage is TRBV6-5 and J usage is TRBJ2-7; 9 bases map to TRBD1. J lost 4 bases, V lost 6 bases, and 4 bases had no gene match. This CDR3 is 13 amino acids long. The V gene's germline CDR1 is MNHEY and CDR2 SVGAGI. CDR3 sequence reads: CASSRTGVYEQYF. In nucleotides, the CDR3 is TGTGCCAGCAGCCGGACAGGGGTGTACGAGCAGTACTTC.

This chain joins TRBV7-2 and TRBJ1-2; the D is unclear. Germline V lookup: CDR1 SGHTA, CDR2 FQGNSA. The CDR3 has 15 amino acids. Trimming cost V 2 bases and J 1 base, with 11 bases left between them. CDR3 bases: TGTGCCAGCAGCTTATCCCACACGCATAACTATGGCTACACCTTC. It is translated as CASSLSHTHNYGYTF.

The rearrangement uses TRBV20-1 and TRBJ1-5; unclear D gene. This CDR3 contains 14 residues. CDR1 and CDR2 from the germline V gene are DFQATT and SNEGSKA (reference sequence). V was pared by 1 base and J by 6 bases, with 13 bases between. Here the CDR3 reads CSARGSSRGQPQHF. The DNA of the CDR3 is TGCAGTGCTAGAGGATCCTCACGGGGTCAGCCCCAGCATTTT.

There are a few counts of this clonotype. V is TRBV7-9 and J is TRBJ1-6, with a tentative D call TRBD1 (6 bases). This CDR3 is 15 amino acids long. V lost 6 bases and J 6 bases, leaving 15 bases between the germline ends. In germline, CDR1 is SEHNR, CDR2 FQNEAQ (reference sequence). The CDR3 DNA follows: TGTGCCAGCAGTCCCCCGGGACACCCTAATTCACCCCTCCACTTT. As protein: CASSPPGHPNSPLHF.

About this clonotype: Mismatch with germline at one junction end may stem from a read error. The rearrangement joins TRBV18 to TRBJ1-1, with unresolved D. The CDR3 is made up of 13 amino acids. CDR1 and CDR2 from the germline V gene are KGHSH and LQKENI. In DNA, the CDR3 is TGTGCCAGCTTACCACCGCCCAACACTGAAGCTTTCTTT. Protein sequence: CASLPPPNTEAFF.

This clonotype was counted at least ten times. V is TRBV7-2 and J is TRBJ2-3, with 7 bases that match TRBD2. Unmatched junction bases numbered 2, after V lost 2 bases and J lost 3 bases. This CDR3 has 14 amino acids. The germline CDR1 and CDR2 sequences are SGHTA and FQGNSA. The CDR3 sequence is CASSLRGRTDTQYF. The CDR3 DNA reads TGTGCCAGCAGCTTACGCGGGAGAACAGATACGCAGTATTTT.

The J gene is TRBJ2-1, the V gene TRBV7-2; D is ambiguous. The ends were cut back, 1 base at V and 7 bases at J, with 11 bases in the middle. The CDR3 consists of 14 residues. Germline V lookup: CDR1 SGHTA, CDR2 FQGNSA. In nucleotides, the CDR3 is TGTGCCAGCAGCTTAGGGCGGCTGGGGAATGAGCAGTTCTTC. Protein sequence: CASSLGRLGNEQFF.

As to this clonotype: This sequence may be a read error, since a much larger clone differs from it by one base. The CDR3 reads CASRPPTAGTSGSWIRYNEQYF. As DNA, the CDR3 is TGTGCCAGCAGGCCTCCCACCGCCGGGACTAGCGGGAGTTGGATTAGGTACAATGAGCAGTACTTC. V gene TRBV6-1 combines with J gene TRBJ2-1, with 14 bases that match TRBD2. The DNA end favors TRBJ2-7, so the J call may be wrong. This CDR3 spans 22 amino acids. CDR1 is MNHNS, CDR2 SASEGT, per germline.